Sequencing of this T cell receptor (beta chain) was carried out in a study of T cells in Graves' hyperthyroidism and ophthalmopathy. Across the whole study: Prior to any treatment, at the point of initial diagnosis, peripheral blood was collected. Study-wide points: Through a model of 13 V-J features, ophthalmopathy was separated from stable hyperthyroidism.

From germline, CDR1 is KGHDR and CDR2 SFDVKD. V shed 4 bases, J shed 10 bases, and the junction held 4 bases outside the gene matches. The CDR3 is 14 residues long. This clonotype was found a few times. Its antigen is still unknown. Inclusion characteristics of ophthalmopathy patients comprised a Clinical Activity Score of at least 3, a NOSPECS grade of at least 4, and duration under 3 months. Regions amplified from RNA transcripts were the TCR beta CDR3 regions. With the HTBI primer set, the TCR CDR3 went through a first round of RT-PCR. TCRdb itself ran the multiplex PCR reads through MiXCR, one entry per CDR3 protein. The sample holds 350,000 to 400,000 distinct CDR3 sequences, roughly 20% seen once.

Specimen: blood. The chain couples TRBV24-1 to TRBJ2-5, with 14 nucleotides matching TRBD2. This clonotype originated in a man between 18 and 35 years old with Graves' ophthalmopathy. The CDR3 coding sequence is TGTGCCACCAGTGAACCGGGACTAGCGGGGGACCAGTACTTC. Its translation is CATSEPGLAGDQYF.